The 30 T cell receptor beta chains below all came from one sample that was sequenced in a study of spatial heterogeneity in lung cancer. From the 5' RACE reads, TCRdb called clonotypes with MiXCR, one entry per CDR3 protein. The data show 40,000 or so distinct CDR3 sequences, with approximately 10% seen just once and 17% held by the top ten. Documented time point: blood at routine non-recurrence follow-up after resection. Sequencing used PBMCs, obtained at follow-up. Receptors were obtained from a female donor with early-stage non-small cell lung cancer.

This clonotype was seen a few times. This chain joins TRBV5-1 and TRBJ1-1; D possibly corresponds to TRBD1 (5 bases). This CDR3 comprises 16 residues. Trimming shortened V by 4 bases and J by 1 base, and 17 bases separated the two germline ends. Germline V gene data show CDR1 as SGHRS and CDR2 as YFSETQ. The CDR3 DNA sequence: TGCGCCAGCAGCCTGGAGGGGTTGGTTCGGAACACTGAAGCTTTCTTT. Amino acids: CASSLEGLVRNTEAFF.

Concerning this clonotype itself: A much larger clone lies a single base off, so this may be a read error. V gene TRBV2 combines with J gene TRBJ2-1; 9 bases agree with TRBD2. CDR1 and CDR2 from the germline V gene are SNHLY and FYNNEI. This CDR3 comprises 14 residues. The CDR3 nucleotides are TGTGTCAGAGATAGCGGGGGCCCCTACAATGAGCAGTTCTTC. Protein sequence: CVRDSGGPYNEQFF.

This clonotype was seen a handful of times. This chain uses TRBV14 with TRBJ1-6, with D unresolved. The CDR3 totals 13 residues. Germline values: CDR1 SGHDN, CDR2 FVKESK. Trimming pared 2 bases from V and 5 bases from J, leaving 4 bases between. This CDR3 reads CASSQMDNSPLHF. The CDR3 region has the DNA TGTGCCAGCAGCCAAATGGATAATTCACCCCTCCACTTT.

The table lists this clonotype with many counts. The rearrangement uses TRBV7-8 and TRBJ2-5; 7 bases fit TRBD2. The germline CDR1 and CDR2 sequences are SGHVS and FQNEAQ. After removal of 5 bases from V and 5 bases from J, the junction contained 2 bases not matched to a gene. The CDR3 contains 12 residues. The CDR3 sequence is CASSLGRETQYF. CDR3 DNA: TGTGCCAGCAGCCTCGGGAGGGAGACCCAGTACTTC.

This clonotype was seen only a few times. The chain uses TRBV12-3 or TRBV12-4 and TRBJ2-5; D is perhaps TRBD1 or TRBD2 (5 bases each). V lost 6 bases to trimming and J lost 1 base, with 9 bases between them. The CDR3 loop spans 13 amino acids. In DNA, the CDR3 is TGTGCCAGCAGCACCGGGACCCAAGAGACCCAGTACTTC. It translates to CASSTGTQETQYF.

This clonotype showed up many times. The chain links TRBV19 to TRBJ1-2; D gene unclear. CDR3 length equals 13 residues. Germline V gives CDR1 LNHDA, CDR2 SQIVND (reference sequence). Trimming stripped 2 bases from V and 2 bases from J, with 6 bases between. The CDR3 coding sequence is TGTGCCAGTAGTATACTGGAGAACTATGGCTACACCTTC. Its translation is CASSILENYGYTF.

This rearrangement joins TRBV9 to TRBJ2-5; D gene ambiguous. Germline V gene data show CDR1 as SGDLS and CDR2 as YYNGEE. Trimming pared 4 bases from V and 6 bases from J, leaving 7 bases between. The CDR3 totals 11 residues. The CDR3 sequence: CASSQGKTQYF. The CDR3 DNA reads TGTGCCAGCAGCCAAGGGAAGACCCAGTACTTC.

The chain is built from TRBV2 and TRBJ2-3, with D possibly TRBD1 on 5 matching bases. There are 16 residues in the CDR3. V was cut by 0 bases and J by 6 bases, with 16 bases left in between. CDR1 is SNHLY and CDR2 is FYNNEI in the germline V gene. CDR3 bases: TGTGCCAGCAGTGAAGCGCGGCAGGGTAGATTGGATACGCAGTATTTT. Encoded protein: CASSEARQGRLDTQYF.

The chain's CDR3 is CASSFSTNTGELFF. CDR3 DNA sequence: TGTGCCAGCAGCTTTTCAACGAACACCGGGGAGCTGTTTTTT. This sequence joins TRBV11-2 and TRBJ2-2; D gene unclear. The ends were cut back, 3 bases at V and 0 bases at J, with 5 bases in the middle. Per germline, CDR1 SGHAT and CDR2 FQNNGV. CDR3 length: 14 residues.

This clonotype has only a few counts. V gene TRBV6-1 combines with J gene TRBJ2-2, with D hard to call. The germline gives CDR1 MNHNS, CDR2 SASEGT. CDR3 length: 15 residues. V lost 5 bases, J lost 1 base, and 11 bases lay in between. This chain's CDR3 is CASSSQNLNTGELFF. In DNA, the CDR3 is TGTGCCAGCAGTTCTCAGAACTTGAACACCGGGGAGCTGTTTTTT.

This clonotype was seen more than once but under ten times. V usage is TRBV11-2 and J usage is TRBJ2-1; 9 bases match TRBD1. The CDR3 is 17 amino acids. Germline CDR1 SGHAT, CDR2 FQNNGV. V gave up 1 base and J gave up 8 bases; unmatched junction bases: 12. In DNA, the CDR3 is TGTGCCAGCAGCTTAGGAACCCGGGACAGGGTTTTCTATGAGCAGTTCTTC. Translated: CASSLGTRDRVFYEQFF. The full variable domain, completed using reference TRBV11-2 and TRBJ2-1, is EAGVAQSPRYKIIEKRQSVAFWCNPISGHATLYWYQQILGQGPKLLIQFQNNGVVDDSQLPKDRFSAERLKGVDSTLKIQPAKLEDSAVYLCASSLGTRDRVFYEQFFGPGTRLTVL.

This clonotype has a handful of counts. This chain uses TRBV28 with TRBJ2-1; D is perhaps TRBD1 or TRBD2 (5 bases each). Germline CDR1 reads MDHEN; CDR2 reads SYDVKM. This CDR3 has 17 residues. Trimming stripped 3 bases from V and 0 bases from J, with 15 bases between. The CDR3: CASSFSGIGGSYNEQFF. CDR3 nucleotides: TGTGCCAGCAGTTTTTCAGGGATCGGAGGCTCCTACAATGAGCAGTTCTTC. Combining the CDR3 with reference TRBV28 and TRBJ2-1 gives the whole variable domain DVKVTQSSRYLVKRTGEKVFLECVQDMDHENMFWYRQDPGLGLRLIYFSYDVKMKEKGDIPEGYSVSREKKERFSLILESASTNQTSMYLCASSFSGIGGSYNEQFFGPGTRLTVL.

A word on this clonotype: A junction end diverges from the germline sequence, so it may reflect a read error. The V call is TRBV7-9, the J call TRBJ2-7; the match to TRBD2 covers 14 bases. There are 15 residues in the CDR3. Germline CDR1 is SEHNR and CDR2 is FQNEAQ (reference sequence). The CDR3 protein is CASSPGLAGGYEQYF. The DNA for the CDR3 is TGTGCCAGCAGCCCCGGACTAGCGGGGGGATACGAGCAGTACTTT.

This clonotype has at least ten counts. The rearrangement uses TRBV10-3 and TRBJ1-1; D gene uncertain. The V end was cut by 8 bases, the J end by 1 base, with 20 bases between. Per the germline V gene, CDR1 is ENHRY and CDR2 is SYGVKD. This CDR3 comprises 16 residues. The CDR3 loop reads CAIGDPAGRTNTEAFF. CDR3 DNA: TGTGCCATCGGAGATCCTGCTGGACGGACGAACACTGAAGCTTTCTTT.

This clonotype was seen more than once but under ten times. The rearrangement links TRBV28 to TRBJ1-1, with D possibly TRBD1 on 5 matching bases. Trimming pared 7 bases from V and 4 bases from J, leaving 19 bases between. The germline CDR1 and CDR2 sequences are MDHEN and SYDVKM. The CDR3 length is 15 residues. The CDR3, as DNA: TGTGCCAGCAAGGGGTTGGGCCAGATCGTCACTGAAGCTTTCTTT. Amino acid sequence: CASKGLGQIVTEAFF.

This chain links TRBV10-3 with TRBJ2-7, with TRBD1 identical over 10 bases. The CDR3 has 14 amino acids. The germline gives CDR1 ENHRY, CDR2 SYGVKD. V shed 10 bases, J shed 4 bases, and the junction held 10 bases outside the gene matches. This chain's CDR3 is CATHRDRGSYEQYF. CDR3 in DNA: TGTGCCACGCACCGGGACAGGGGTTCTTACGAGCAGTACTTC.

In its sample, this clonotype was seen many times. The V call is TRBV18, the J call TRBJ2-1, with 14 positions matching TRBD2. This CDR3 comprises 15 residues. Germline CDR1 is KGHSH and CDR2 is LQKENI. V gave up 6 bases and J gave up 5 bases; unmatched junction bases: 3. The CDR3 region is CASSRGLAGDNEQFF. CDR3 sequence (DNA): TGTGCCAGCTCCCGGGGACTAGCGGGGGACAATGAGCAGTTCTTC.

This clonotype was observed at least ten times. This chain links TRBV29-1 with TRBJ1-1; D is uncertain. This CDR3 contains 17 residues. CDR1 and CDR2 (germline): SQVTM, ANQGSEA. V gave up 4 bases and J gave up 2 bases, with 23 bases separating them. CDR3 DNA sequence: TGCAGCGTTGTCAGATTGGCAAGGCAACCTACCAACACTGAAGCTTTCTTT. The encoded protein is CSVVRLARQPTNTEAFF.

In this sample, this clonotype turned up many times. The V and J genes are TRBV5-1 and TRBJ2-3; 9 bases are a match to TRBD2. This CDR3 has 17 residues. The V gene end was trimmed by 4 bases and the J gene end by 2 bases; junction bases not matched to a gene: 11. The germline gives CDR1 SGHRS, CDR2 YFSETQ. CDR3 DNA: TGCGCCAGCAGCCAGTTAAGACTAGCGGATGTCACAGATACGCAGTATTTT. This encodes CASSQLRLADVTDTQYF.

In regard to this clonotype: Given the absence of the conserved phenylalanine or tryptophan at the CDR3 end, a read error is likely. This rearrangement joins TRBV5-1 to TRBJ2-5; no clear D. This CDR3 is 13 amino acids long. V shed 0 bases and J shed 3 bases, with 6 bases lying between them. The germline V gene encodes CDR1 SGHRS and CDR2 YFSETQ. This chain's CDR3 is CASSLEVKETQYL. In DNA, the CDR3 is TGCGCCAGCAGCTTGGAGGTAAAAGAGACCCAGTACCTC.

This chain joins TRBV29-1 and TRBJ2-3; 14 bases fit TRBD2. After removal of 6 bases from V and 8 bases from J, the junction contained 4 bases not matched to a gene. CDR1 and CDR2 from the germline V gene are SQVTM and ANQGSEA. There are 13 residues in the CDR3. CDR3 nucleotides: TGCAGCGTCTCGACTAGCGGGGGGGGTACGCAGTATTTT. Its protein product is CSVSTSGGGTQYF.

As for this clonotype: A much larger clone sits a single nucleotide away, making a read error possible. The chain combines TRBV19 with TRBJ1-5; 11 bases match TRBD1. Trimming removed 5 bases from V and 6 bases from J; junction bases left unmatched: 0. Germline CDR1 LNHDA, CDR2 SQIVND (reference sequence). This CDR3 has 13 amino acids. CDR3 protein: CASSGTGGQPQHF. The DNA of the CDR3 is TGTGCCAGTAGTGGGACAGGGGGTCAGCCCCAGCATTTT.

The chain employs TRBV10-3 and TRBJ2-1; 9 bases align to TRBD1. With 0 bases clipped from V and 0 bases from J, the junction kept 0 bases outside the gene matches. Germline V lookup: CDR1 ENHRY, CDR2 SYGVKD. CDR3 length: 16 residues. CDR3 DNA: TGTGCCATCAGTGAGTCGGGACAGGGCTCCTACAATGAGCAGTTCTTC. The encoded protein is CAISESGQGSYNEQFF.

V gene TRBV29-1 combines with J gene TRBJ2-3, with 9 bases that match TRBD1. Trimming took 7 bases from V and 3 from J; bases not matched to a gene: 5. The CDR3 has 13 amino acids. CDR1 is SQVTM and CDR2 is ANQGSEA in the germline V gene. CDR3 protein: CSGGTGLTDTQYF. DNA for the CDR3: TGCAGCGGTGGGACAGGGTTGACAGATACGCAGTATTTT.

There are many counts of this clonotype. This chain connects TRBV29-1 to TRBJ1-1; D might be TRBD1 (5 bases). The germline CDR1 and CDR2 sequences are SQVTM and ANQGSEA. Trimming cost V 0 bases and J 4 bases, with 15 bases left between them. CDR3 size: 15 residues. The CDR3 DNA follows: TGCAGCGTTGAAGAAAGGGCTGGGGGAGTCACTGAAGCTTTCTTT. Translation: CSVEERAGGVTEAFF.

The V call is TRBV28, the J call TRBJ2-1; 10 nucleotides match TRBD1. The junction had 9 bases not matched to a gene; V was cut back by 6 bases and J by 10 bases. The germline V gene encodes CDR1 MDHEN and CDR2 SYDVKM. This CDR3 contains 14 residues. The CDR3 DNA is TGTGCCAGCAGGGGACAGGGGCCTTTAGTCGAGCAGTTCTTC. Translated, it gives CASRGQGPLVEQFF.

This clonotype was seen more than once but under ten times. The J gene is TRBJ1-1, the V gene TRBV4-2, with D possibly being TRBD1 (5 bases). CDR1 is LGHNA, CDR2 YNFKEQ, per germline. Trimming shortened V by 0 bases and J by 3 bases, and 11 bases separated the two germline ends. The CDR3 loop spans 15 amino acids. This CDR3 is CASSQESGGDTEAFF. For the CDR3, the DNA is TGTGCCAGCAGCCAAGAATCAGGAGGGGACACTGAAGCTTTCTTT.

This clonotype showed up many times. The V gene is TRBV3-1, the J gene TRBJ1-4; D unresolved. Germline-derived CDR1 and CDR2 are LGHDT and YNNKEL (reference sequence). The CDR3 is made up of 14 amino acids. V lost 7 bases and J 10 bases, leaving 19 bases between the germline ends. The CDR3 sequence is CASTIRGLAGKLFF. Written as DNA, the CDR3 is TGTGCCAGCACCATAAGAGGCCTCGCGGGAAAACTGTTTTTT. Drawing the rest from reference TRBV3-1 and TRBJ1-4, the complete variable domain is DTAVSQTPKYLVTQMGNDKSIKCEQNLGHDTMYWYKQDSKKFLKIMFSYNNKELIINETVPNRFSPKSPDKAHLNLHINSLELGDSAVYFCASTIRGLAGKLFFGSGTQLSVL.

This clonotype was observed a few times. This sequence joins TRBV30 and TRBJ1-5, with a possible D match to TRBD1 (6 bases). Germline CDR1 and CDR2: GTSNPN and SVGIG (reference sequence). The CDR3 has 13 amino acids. With 1 base removed from V and 7 bases from J, the gap between germline ends came to 11 bases. The CDR3 coding sequence is TGTGCCTGGAGTGGACAGGACGCCCAGCCCCAGCATTTT. Translation: CAWSGQDAQPQHF.

The rearrangement uses TRBV29-1 and TRBJ2-5; D not resolved. V was clipped by 0 bases and J by 3 bases, with 14 bases between them. The germline gives CDR1 SQVTM, CDR2 ANQGSEA. The CDR3 consists of 15 residues. The CDR3 nucleotides are TGCAGCGTTGAAGAGTCCAGGCCGTGGGAAGAGACCCAGTACTTC. Its protein product is CSVEESRPWEETQYF.